These 32 T cell receptor beta chains share one sample of origin, sequenced in a study of OX40 agonist ivuxolimab in advanced cancers. Some clones are missing from TCRdb's copy, which holds only in-frame ones; the method was immunoSEQ multiplex PCR. Of around 71,000 clones listed, approximately 78% were seen once; the top ten hold about 5%. The sequenced sample was CD4+ or CD8+ T cells sorted from blood, obtained in a trial of the OX40 agonist ivuxolimab. The receptors come from an adult with an advanced solid tumor such as melanoma, head and neck, liver or kidney cancer.

The chain recombines TRBV29-1 with TRBJ2-3, with 8 bases identical to TRBD2. Germline trimming cut 4 bases from V and 6 bases from J; bases unmatched to any gene: 3. CDR1 SQVTM and CDR2 ANQGSEA come from the germline V gene. CDR3 length equals 12 residues. CDR3 sequence (DNA): TGCAGCGTTGGGTCGGGAGGGGATACGCAGTATTTT. Translated, it gives CSVGSGGDTQYF.

This rearrangement joins TRBV19 to TRBJ1-1; possible D gene TRBD1, 6 bases. Trimming removed 9 bases at V and 0 bases at J, with 23 bases between. The CDR3 extends over 17 amino acids. CDR1 is LNHDA and CDR2 is SQIVND in the germline V gene (reference sequence). The chain's CDR3 is CASRKRGTDYMNTEAFF. DNA for the CDR3: TGTGCCAGCAGAAAAAGGGGGACCGACTACATGAACACTGAAGCTTTCTTT.

The table lists this clone with a few counts. V is TRBV5-6 and J is TRBJ1-4; D perhaps matches TRBD1 (5 bases). V lost 1 base and J lost 8, with 15 bases in between. The CDR3 is made up of 15 amino acids. Germline values: CDR1 SGHDT, CDR2 YYEEEE. The CDR3 DNA is TGTGCCAGCAGCTTGCTAGGGCAGGGAAACGAAAAACTGTTTTTT. This codes for CASSLLGQGNEKLFF. The full variable domain, in which reference TRBV5-6 and TRBJ1-4 provide the parts outside the CDR3, is DAGVTQSPTHLIKTRGQQVTLRCSPKSGHDTVSWYQQALGQGPQFIFQYYEEEERQRGNFPDRFSGHQFPNYSSELNVNALLLGDSALYLCASSLLGQGNEKLFFGSGTQLSVL.

The V gene is TRBV20-1, the J gene TRBJ2-1; no clear D gene. The V end lost 7 bases, the J end lost 0 bases, and 4 bases lay between the germline ends. The CDR3 covers 11 residues. Germline CDR1 is DFQATT and CDR2 is SNEGSKA (reference sequence). CDR3 loop: CSEGSYNEQFF. DNA of the CDR3: TGCAGTGAAGGCTCCTACAATGAGCAGTTCTTC.

This chain joins TRBV28 and TRBJ1-5; 8 bases fit TRBD1. The V gene's germline CDR1 is MDHEN and CDR2 SYDVKM. Unmatched junction bases numbered 5, after V lost 6 bases and J lost 4 bases. The CDR3 contains 14 residues. CDR3: CASRSDRVNQPQHF. The CDR3 bases are TGTGCCAGCAGGTCGGACAGGGTTAATCAGCCCCAGCATTTT.

The chain uses TRBV9 and TRBJ1-2; D perhaps matches TRBD1 (5 bases). The CDR3 is 14 residues long. V was shortened by 4 bases and J by 5 bases, with 15 bases between the two germline ends. Germline V gives CDR1 SGDLS, CDR2 YYNGEE. CDR3 protein: CASSLGGADYGYTF. The CDR3 DNA sequence: TGTGCCAGCAGCCTGGGAGGGGCCGATTATGGCTACACCTTC. The full variable domain, rest sourced from reference TRBV9 and TRBJ1-2, is DSGVTQTPKHLITATGQRVTLRCSPRSGDLSVYWYQQSLDQGLQFLIQYYNGEERAKGNILERFSAQQFPDLHSELNLSSLELGDSALYFCASSLGGADYGYTFGSGTRLTVV.

The chain uses TRBV6-5 and TRBJ1-6; a possible D gene is TRBD1 (6 bases). Trimming cost V 6 bases and J 10 bases, with 19 bases left between them. This CDR3 comprises 15 residues. CDR1 and CDR2 from the germline V gene are MNHEY and SVGAGI. The CDR3: CASSKNRAFESPLHF. The CDR3 DNA is TGTGCCAGCAGCAAAAACAGGGCGTTCGAGTCACCCCTCCACTTT.

The chain combines TRBV30 with TRBJ2-2; 8 positions match TRBD1. Per the germline V gene, CDR1 is GTSNPN and CDR2 is SVGIG (reference sequence). The CDR3 consists of 14 residues. V dropped 5 bases and J dropped 2; count of bases not matched to a gene: 4. The chain's CDR3 is CAWGQGFNTGELFF. Here the CDR3 DNA reads TGTGCCTGGGGACAGGGATTTAACACCGGGGAGCTGTTTTTT. Drawing the rest from reference TRBV30 and TRBJ2-2, the complete variable domain is SQTIHQWPATLVQPVGSPLSLECTVEGTSNPNLYWYRQAAGRGLQLLFYSVGIGQISSEVPQNLSASRPQDRQFILSSKKLLLSDSGFYLCAWGQGFNTGELFFGEGSRLTVL.

The chain carries TRBV9 and TRBJ1-2, with TRBD1 identical over 9 bases. In germline, CDR1 is SGDLS, CDR2 YYNGEE. V was pared by 3 bases and J by 4 bases, with 7 bases of the junction left unmatched. The CDR3 covers 15 residues. The CDR3 here is CASSAPDRGAYGYTF. In DNA form, the CDR3 reads TGTGCCAGCAGCGCCCCGGACAGGGGCGCCTATGGCTACACCTTC. The full variable domain, in which reference TRBV9 and TRBJ1-2 provide the parts outside the CDR3, is DSGVTQTPKHLITATGQRVTLRCSPRSGDLSVYWYQQSLDQGLQFLIQYYNGEERAKGNILERFSAQQFPDLHSELNLSSLELGDSALYFCASSAPDRGAYGYTFGSGTRLTVV.

The chain combines TRBV19 with TRBJ1-1, with 8 bases matching TRBD1. The length of the CDR3 is 16 residues. Losses at the gene ends were 7 bases for V and 0 bases for J; bases not matched to a gene: 10. Per germline, CDR1 LNHDA and CDR2 SQIVND (reference sequence). CDR3 DNA sequence: TGTGCCAGTACTTATGCAGGGGGCCTAATGAACACTGAAGCTTTCTTT. This codes for CASTYAGGLMNTEAFF. The full variable domain, its missing parts supplied by reference TRBV19 and TRBJ1-1, is DGGITQSPKYLFRKEGQNVTLSCEQNLNHDAMYWYRQDPGQGLRLIYYSQIVNDFQKGDIAEGYSVSREKKESFPLTVTSAQKNPTAFYLCASTYAGGLMNTEAFFGQGTRLTVV.

The V gene is TRBV28, the J gene TRBJ1-5; D is possibly TRBD1 (5 bases). The CDR3 is 15 residues long. Trimming removed 6 bases from V and 7 bases from J, with 19 bases in between. Germline loops: CDR1 MDHEN, CDR2 SYDVKM. The DNA for the CDR3 is TGTGCCAGCAGCCCCTCGCGTGGGGGGAGGCAGCCCCAGCATTTT. Amino acids: CASSPSRGGRQPQHF.

The rearrangement links TRBV5-8 to TRBJ2-3; TRBD2 is a possible D gene (5 bases). V lost 4 bases and J lost 6, with 12 bases in between. Germline V gives CDR1 SGHTS, CDR2 YDEGEE. The length of the CDR3 is 13 residues. In DNA, the CDR3 is TGTGCCAGCAGCATACGGGGTGCCGATACGCAGTATTTT. Amino acid sequence: CASSIRGADTQYF. Based on the CDR3 plus reference TRBV5-8 and TRBJ2-3, the full variable domain is EAGVTQSPTHLIKTRGQQATLRCSPISGHTSVYWYQQALGLGLQFLLWYDEGEERNRGNFPPRFSGRQFPNYSSELNVNALELEDSALYLCASSIRGADTQYFGPGTRLTVL.

This chain uses TRBV7-2 with TRBJ1-4; 8 nucleotides align to TRBD1. J was trimmed by 10 bases and V by 1 base; bases with no gene match: 5. The V gene's germline CDR1 is SGHTA and CDR2 FQGNSA. CDR3 size: 14 residues. In DNA form, the CDR3 reads TGTGCCAGCAGCTTAGACAGGGGGAGCGGAAAACTGTTTTTT. It encodes CASSLDRGSGKLFF.

The chain links TRBV25-1 to TRBJ1-6; no clear D. The CDR3 length is 15 residues. The germline gives CDR1 MGHDK, CDR2 SYGVNS. The V and J ends lost 6 bases and 0 bases respectively, with 9 bases between them. The CDR3 nucleotides read TGTGCCAGCAGGGGAGGGAGCTCCTATAATTCACCCCTCCACTTT. It yields the protein CASRGGSSYNSPLHF.

This chain uses TRBV11-2 with TRBJ2-7; D call uncertain. The CDR3 runs 16 residues. Germline CDR1 reads SGHAT; CDR2 reads FQNNGV. V was trimmed by 5 bases and J by 4 bases, leaving 21 bases between them. CDR3: CASSPLGSTATYEQYF. CDR3 nucleotides: TGTGCCAGCAGCCCCTTAGGGTCCACGGCAACTTACGAGCAGTACTTC.

This clone qualifies as medium-sized (0.01 to 0.1%). The chain joins TRBV7-7 to TRBJ2-5, with 9 bases aligning to TRBD1. J was trimmed by 7 bases and V by 5 bases; bases with no gene match: 5. This CDR3 contains 13 residues. Germline values: CDR1 SSHAT, CDR2 FNYEAQ (reference sequence). The CDR3 nucleotides are TGTGCCAGCAGCCTACAGGGACAGGGGACCCAGTACTTC. Translated, it gives CASSLQGQGTQYF.

The chain carries TRBV4-2 and TRBJ1-2; tentative D call: TRBD1 (5 bases). Germline CDR1 LGHNA, CDR2 YNFKEQ. Trimming cost V 1 base and J 9 bases, with 15 bases left between them. This CDR3 region has 14 residues. The CDR3 is CASSQVATAESYTF. The CDR3 DNA reads TGTGCCAGCAGCCAAGTAGCGACAGCTGAGAGCTACACCTTC.

V gene TRBV10-2 combines with J gene TRBJ1-2; 10 bases fit TRBD1. Trimming cost V 10 bases and J 7 bases; bases outside gene matches: 12. The CDR3 consists of 14 residues. In germline, CDR1 is WSHSY, CDR2 SAAADI. The CDR3 region has the DNA TGCGCCACCGGGACAGGGGCGATGGTAGGTGGCTACACCTTC. It is translated as CATGTGAMVGGYTF.

The chain uses TRBV7-2 and TRBJ1-1; D not resolved. There are 14 residues in the CDR3. The V gene lost 1 base and the J gene lost 6 bases, with 12 bases spanning the gap. CDR1 and CDR2 (germline): SGHTA, FQGNSA. CDR3 in DNA: TGTGCCAGCAGCTTAGGCAGTATTGTCCCTGAAGCTTTCTTT. Its translation: CASSLGSIVPEAFF.

The gene calls are TRBV30 and TRBJ2-7; tentative D call: TRBD1 (5 bases). The CDR3 has 15 amino acids. The germline V gene has CDR1 GTSNPN and CDR2 SVGIG (reference sequence). Trimming took off 3 bases at V and 6 bases at J, with 21 bases between the two ends. The CDR3 here is CAWSKGGAGLGEQYF. The CDR3 DNA is TGTGCCTGGAGCAAGGGTGGAGCAGGGCTTGGCGAGCAGTACTTC.

The chain links TRBV29-1 to TRBJ1-2; possibly TRBD1 for D (5 bases). V shed 5 bases and J shed 0 bases, with 16 bases lying between them. The length of the CDR3 is 15 residues. In germline, CDR1 is SQVTM, CDR2 ANQGSEA. CDR3 nucleotide sequence: TGCAGCGTTCCCCCGCGGGGGGGAACTAACTATGGCTACACCTTC. Translating it yields CSVPPRGGTNYGYTF.

The chain joins TRBV10-1 to TRBJ1-1; no definite D call. The length of the CDR3 is 14 residues. V shed 2 bases and J shed 0 bases, with 7 bases lying between them. Germline V gives CDR1 WNHNN, CDR2 SYGVQD (reference sequence). This CDR3 is CASSERRVNTEAFF. CDR3 nucleotides: TGCGCCAGCAGTGAGCGGCGGGTGAACACTGAAGCTTTCTTT.

This clone was detected once. The genes are TRBV27 and TRBJ2-2; D call uncertain. The CDR3 contains 14 residues. Germline V CDR1 and CDR2: MNHEY, SMNVEV (reference sequence). V was cut by 3 bases and J by 7 bases, with 12 bases left in between. This CDR3 is CASSLQGIGGELFF. The CDR3 region has the DNA TGTGCCAGCAGTTTGCAAGGAATCGGCGGGGAGCTGTTTTTT.

This chain connects TRBV11-2 to TRBJ2-7; 10 nucleotides line up with TRBD2. CDR3 length: 14 residues. With V trimmed by 2 bases and J by 9 bases, 7 bases remained unmatched. Germline V gives CDR1 SGHAT, CDR2 FQNNGV. As DNA, the CDR3 is TGTGCCAGCAGCTTAACTAGCGGGGCTAGTCTGCAGTACTTC. This translates into CASSLTSGASLQYF.

The rearrangement uses TRBV4-1 and TRBJ1-2; D unresolved. The CDR3 is 16 residues long. Germline V CDR1 and CDR2: MGHRA, YSYEKL. The V gene lost 4 bases and the J gene lost 4 bases, with 19 bases spanning the gap. The CDR3 loop reads CASSPESLAQSYGYTF. CDR3 sequence (DNA): TGCGCCAGCAGCCCTGAATCCTTGGCACAAAGCTATGGCTACACCTTC.

This chain's CDR3 is CASSLGGATYNSPLHF. CDR3 nucleotides: TGCGCCAGCAGCTTGGGGGGAGCGACCTATAATTCACCCCTCCACTTT. This sequence joins TRBV5-1 and TRBJ1-6; D uncertain. Germline V gene lookup returns CDR1 SGHRS and CDR2 YFSETQ. V lost 0 bases, J lost 2 bases, and 9 bases lay in between. This CDR3 region has 16 residues.

The chain couples TRBV7-9 to TRBJ2-7, with a tentative D call TRBD2 (6 bases). Germline V gives CDR1 SEHNR, CDR2 FQNEAQ (reference sequence). The ends were cut back, 7 bases at V and 0 bases at J, with 13 bases in the middle. This CDR3 contains 14 residues. The CDR3 region has the DNA TGTGCCAGCACCCTCGGGCGGGGCTCCTACGAGCAGTACTTC. It translates to CASTLGRGSYEQYF.

CDR3 region: CASSPGWDSGYGYTF. DNA of the CDR3: TGCGCCAGCAGCCCCGGGTGGGACAGCGGATATGGCTACACCTTC. This chain links TRBV5-1 with TRBJ1-2; TRBD1 matches at 7 bases. The CDR3 has 15 amino acids. The V gene end was trimmed by 4 bases and the J gene end by 5 bases; junction bases not matched to a gene: 11. The germline CDR1 and CDR2 sequences are SGHRS and YFSETQ.

This clone was seen more than once but under ten times. The chain couples TRBV10-2 to TRBJ2-1; possibly TRBD2 for D (5 bases). V was pared by 9 bases and J by 4 bases, with 16 bases between. The CDR3 covers 14 residues. Germline V gene sequence: CDR1 WSHSY, CDR2 SAAADI. This CDR3 reads CASRLLSGYNEQFF. DNA of the CDR3: TGCGCCAGTCGTCTTCTGTCGGGGTACAATGAGCAGTTCTTC.

The chain is built from TRBV5-4 and TRBJ2-1; 9 bases line up with TRBD1. V was clipped by 6 bases and J by 4 bases; unmatched bases: 11. The CDR3 is made up of 16 amino acids. Per the germline V gene, CDR1 is SGHNT and CDR2 is YYREEE (reference sequence). The CDR3 DNA sequence: TGTGCCAGCAAAAAGGCGGGGACAGGGAGATACAATGAGCAGTTCTTC. Translated, it gives CASKKAGTGRYNEQFF.

V is TRBV4-1 and J is TRBJ1-2; no firm D call. This CDR3 is 13 amino acids long. Per the germline V gene, CDR1 is MGHRA and CDR2 is YSYEKL. The V and J ends lost 0 bases and 4 bases respectively, with 6 bases between them. The CDR3 DNA sequence: TGCGCCAGCAGCCAAGATGGGAGCTATGGCTACACCTTC. Its translation: CASSQDGSYGYTF.

This chain uses TRBV7-9 with TRBJ2-5; 14 nucleotides agree with TRBD2. CDR1 and CDR2 from the germline V gene are SEHNR and FQNEAQ (reference sequence). V dropped 3 bases and J dropped 5; count of bases not matched to a gene: 5. The CDR3 runs 16 residues. The CDR3 reads CASSLGLAGARETQYF. CDR3 sequence (DNA): TGTGCCAGCAGCTTGGGACTAGCGGGGGCCAGGGAGACCCAGTACTTC.